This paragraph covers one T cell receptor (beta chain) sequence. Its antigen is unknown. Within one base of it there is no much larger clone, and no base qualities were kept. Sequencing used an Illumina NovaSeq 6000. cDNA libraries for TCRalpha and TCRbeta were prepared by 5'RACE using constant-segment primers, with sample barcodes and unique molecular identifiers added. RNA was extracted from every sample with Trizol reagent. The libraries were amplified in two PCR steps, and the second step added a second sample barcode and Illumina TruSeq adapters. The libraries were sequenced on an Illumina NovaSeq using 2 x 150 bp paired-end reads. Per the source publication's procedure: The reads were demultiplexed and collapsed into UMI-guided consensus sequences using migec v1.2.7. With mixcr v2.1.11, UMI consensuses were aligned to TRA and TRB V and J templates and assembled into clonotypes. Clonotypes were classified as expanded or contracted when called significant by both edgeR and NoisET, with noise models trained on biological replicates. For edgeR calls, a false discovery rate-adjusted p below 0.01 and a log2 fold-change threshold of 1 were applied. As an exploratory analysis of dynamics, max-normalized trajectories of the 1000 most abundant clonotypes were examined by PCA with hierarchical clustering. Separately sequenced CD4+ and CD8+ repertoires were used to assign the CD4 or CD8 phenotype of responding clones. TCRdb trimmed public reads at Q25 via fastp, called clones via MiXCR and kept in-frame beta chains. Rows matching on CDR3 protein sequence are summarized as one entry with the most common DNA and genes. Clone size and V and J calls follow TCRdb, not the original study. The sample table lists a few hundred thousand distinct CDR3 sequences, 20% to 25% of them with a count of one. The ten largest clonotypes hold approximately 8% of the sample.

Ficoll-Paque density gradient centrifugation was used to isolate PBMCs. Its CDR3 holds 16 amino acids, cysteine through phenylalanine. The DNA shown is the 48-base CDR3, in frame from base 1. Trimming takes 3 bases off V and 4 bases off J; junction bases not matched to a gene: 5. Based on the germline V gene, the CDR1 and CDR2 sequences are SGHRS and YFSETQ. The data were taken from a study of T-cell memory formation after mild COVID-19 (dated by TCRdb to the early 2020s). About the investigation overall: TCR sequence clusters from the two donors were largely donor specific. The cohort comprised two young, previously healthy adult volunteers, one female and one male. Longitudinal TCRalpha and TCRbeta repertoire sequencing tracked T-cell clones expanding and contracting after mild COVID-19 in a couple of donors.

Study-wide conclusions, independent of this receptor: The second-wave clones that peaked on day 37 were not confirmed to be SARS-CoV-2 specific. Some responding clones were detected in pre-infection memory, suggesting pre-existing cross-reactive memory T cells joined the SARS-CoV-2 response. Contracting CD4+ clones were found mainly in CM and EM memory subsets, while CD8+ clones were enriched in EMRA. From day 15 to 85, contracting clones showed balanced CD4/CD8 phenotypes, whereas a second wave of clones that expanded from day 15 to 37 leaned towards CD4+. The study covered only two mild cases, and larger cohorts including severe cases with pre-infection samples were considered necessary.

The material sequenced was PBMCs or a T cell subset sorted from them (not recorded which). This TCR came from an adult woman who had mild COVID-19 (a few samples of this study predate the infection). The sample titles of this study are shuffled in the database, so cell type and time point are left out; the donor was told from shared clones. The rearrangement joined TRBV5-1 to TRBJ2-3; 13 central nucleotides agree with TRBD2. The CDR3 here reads CASSSLAGGLADTQYF. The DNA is TGCGCCAGCAGCTCACTAGCGGGAGGGCTCGCAGATACGCAGTATTTT. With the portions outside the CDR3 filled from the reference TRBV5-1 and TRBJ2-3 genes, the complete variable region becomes KAGVTQTPRYLIKTRGQQVTLSCSPISGHRSVSWYQQTPGQGLQFLFEYFSETQRNKGNFPGRFSGRQFSNSRSEMNVSTLELGDSALYLCASSSLAGGLADTQYFGPGTRLTVL.